The source of this T cell receptor (beta chain) is a study of T cell changes during pregnancy in multiple sclerosis. Assay: immunoSEQ multiplex PCR; the TCRdb copy retains only in-frame clones and omits some. The sample consists of roughly 89,000 clones, 94% of them appearing once. Material: peripheral blood, obtained after pregnancy. The source of this sequence is a female donor in good health, enrolled as a control in a pregnancy study.

CDR3 in amino acids: CASSLAGTGEETQYF. The CDR3 nucleotides are TGCGCCAGCAGCCTGGCTGGGACAGGGGAAGAGACCCAGTACTTC. The chain carries TRBV5-1 and TRBJ2-5, with TRBD1 identical over 10 bases. The CDR3 sequence is 15 residues long. The junction had 6 bases not matched to a gene; V was cut back by 4 bases and J by 3 bases. Germline V gene data show CDR1 as SGHRS and CDR2 as YFSETQ.